The T cell receptor (beta chain) described here comes from a study of patients and donors after allogeneic stem cell transplantation. One entry per CDR3 protein, called by TCRdb with MiXCR from the RT-PCR reads. The sample has roughly 940,000 distinct CDR3 sequences, about a sixth seen once; the top ten hold roughly 6%. The V and J ends lost 3 bases and 4 bases respectively, with 11 bases between them. There are 14 residues in the CDR3. At least ten counts were recorded for this clonotype. The chain uses TRBV12-3 or TRBV12-4 and TRBJ2-3; maybe TRBD1 (5 bases). Sequencing was done on a sample of blood, either unsorted or a sorted T cell fraction (not recorded which). The receptor comes from a human donor who was either an allogeneic HSCT recipient or a stem cell or donor lymphocyte infusion donor (not recorded which). It is not recorded whose cells these are; they may come from a transplant donor. Here the CDR3 DNA reads TGTGCCAGCAGTTTTAGGGGCAGCGCAGATACGCAGTATTTT. This gives the protein CASSFRGSADTQYF.